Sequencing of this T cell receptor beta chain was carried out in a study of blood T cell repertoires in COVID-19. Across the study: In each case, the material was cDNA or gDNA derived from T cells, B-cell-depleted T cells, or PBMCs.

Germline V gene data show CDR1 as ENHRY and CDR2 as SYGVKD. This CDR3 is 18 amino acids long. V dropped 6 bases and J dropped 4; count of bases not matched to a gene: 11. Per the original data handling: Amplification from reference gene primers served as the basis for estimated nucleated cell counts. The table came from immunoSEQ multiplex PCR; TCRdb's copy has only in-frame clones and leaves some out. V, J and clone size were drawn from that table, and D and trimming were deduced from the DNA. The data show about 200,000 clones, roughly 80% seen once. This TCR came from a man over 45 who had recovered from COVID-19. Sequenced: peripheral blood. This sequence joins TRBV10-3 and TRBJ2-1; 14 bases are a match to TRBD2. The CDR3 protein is CAISLAGLAGGKYNEQFF. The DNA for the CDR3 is TGTGCCATCAGCCTAGCAGGACTAGCGGGAGGCAAGTACAATGAGCAGTTCTTC.